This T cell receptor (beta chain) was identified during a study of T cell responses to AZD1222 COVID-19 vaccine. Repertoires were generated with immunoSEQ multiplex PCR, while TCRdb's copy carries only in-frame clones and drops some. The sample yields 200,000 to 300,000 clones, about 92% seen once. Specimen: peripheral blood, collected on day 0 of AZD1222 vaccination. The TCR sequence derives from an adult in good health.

The CDR3 coding sequence is TGTGCCAGCAGCCGAGAATACGGCTACACCTTC. Residues: CASSREYGYTF. The J gene is TRBJ1-2, the V gene TRBV7-8; no clear D. The CDR3 consists of 11 residues. Trimming pared 5 bases from V and 8 bases from J, leaving 9 bases between. Germline lookup yields CDR1 SGHVS and CDR2 FQNEAQ.